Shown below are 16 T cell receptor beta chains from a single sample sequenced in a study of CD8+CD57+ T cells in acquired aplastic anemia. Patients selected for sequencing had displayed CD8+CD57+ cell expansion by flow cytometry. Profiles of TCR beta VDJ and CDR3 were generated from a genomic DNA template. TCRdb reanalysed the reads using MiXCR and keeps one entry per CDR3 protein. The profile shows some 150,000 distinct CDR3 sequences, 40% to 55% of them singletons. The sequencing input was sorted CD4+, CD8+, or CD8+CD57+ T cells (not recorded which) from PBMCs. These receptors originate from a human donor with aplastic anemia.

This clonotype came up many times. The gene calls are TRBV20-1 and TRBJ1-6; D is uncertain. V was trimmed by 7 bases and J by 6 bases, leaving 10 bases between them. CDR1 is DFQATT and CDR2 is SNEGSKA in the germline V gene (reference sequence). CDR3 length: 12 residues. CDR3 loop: CSVSVPNSPLHF. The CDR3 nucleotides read TGCAGTGTATCCGTCCCTAATTCACCCCTCCACTTT.

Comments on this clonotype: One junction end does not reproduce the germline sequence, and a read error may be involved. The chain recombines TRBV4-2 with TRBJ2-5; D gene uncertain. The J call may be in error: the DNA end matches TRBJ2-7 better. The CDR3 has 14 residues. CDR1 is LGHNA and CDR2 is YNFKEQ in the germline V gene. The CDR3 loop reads CASIQAFMTYEQYF. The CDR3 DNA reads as TGTGCCAGCATCCAAGCGTTCATGACCTACGAGCAGTACTTC.

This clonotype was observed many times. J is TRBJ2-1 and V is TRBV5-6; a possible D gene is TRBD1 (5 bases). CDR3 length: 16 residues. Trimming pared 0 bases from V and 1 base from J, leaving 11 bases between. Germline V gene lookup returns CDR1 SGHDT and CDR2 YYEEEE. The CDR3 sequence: CASSLGRTLSYNEQFF. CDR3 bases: TGTGCCAGCAGCTTGGGTAGGACACTGTCCTACAATGAGCAGTTCTTC.

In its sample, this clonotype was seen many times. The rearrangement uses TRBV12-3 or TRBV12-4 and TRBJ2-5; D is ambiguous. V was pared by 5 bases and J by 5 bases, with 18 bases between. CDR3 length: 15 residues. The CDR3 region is CASSGQARASETQYF. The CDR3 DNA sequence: TGTGCCAGCAGTGGTCAGGCCAGAGCGTCGGAGACCCAGTACTTC.

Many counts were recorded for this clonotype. The CDR3, as DNA: TGTGCCAGCAGCCTGGGTTTCTACGAGCAGTACTTC. Protein sequence: CASSLGFYEQYF. The V and J genes are TRBV3-1 and TRBJ2-7; D is unresolved. Trimming cost V 4 bases and J 3 bases, with 7 bases left between them. The length of the CDR3 is 12 residues. CDR1 LGHDT and CDR2 YNNKEL come from the germline V gene (reference sequence).

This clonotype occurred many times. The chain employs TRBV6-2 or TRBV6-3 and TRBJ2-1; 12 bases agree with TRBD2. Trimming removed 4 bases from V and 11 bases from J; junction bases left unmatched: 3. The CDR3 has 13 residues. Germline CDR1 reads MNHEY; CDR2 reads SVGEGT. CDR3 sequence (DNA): TGTGCCAGCAGTTTGACTAGCGGGGGAAAGCAGTTCTTC. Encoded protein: CASSLTSGGKQFF.

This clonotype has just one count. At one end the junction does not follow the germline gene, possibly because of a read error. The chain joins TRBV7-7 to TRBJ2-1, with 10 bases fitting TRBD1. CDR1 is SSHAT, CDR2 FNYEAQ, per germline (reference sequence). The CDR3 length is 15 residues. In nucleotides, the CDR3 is TGTGCTAGCAGCTTAGTCGACAGGGGGCGGAATGAGCAGTCCTTC. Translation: CASSLVDRGRNEQSF.

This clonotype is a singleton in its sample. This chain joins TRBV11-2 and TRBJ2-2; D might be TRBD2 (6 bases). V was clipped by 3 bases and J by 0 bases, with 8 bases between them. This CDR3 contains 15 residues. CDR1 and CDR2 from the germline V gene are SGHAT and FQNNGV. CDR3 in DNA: TGTGCCAGCAGCTTTGGCGGGGCGAACACCGGGGAGCTGTTTTTT. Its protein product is CASSFGGANTGELFF.

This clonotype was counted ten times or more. Written as DNA, the CDR3 is TGCAGCCCCAGGGCAGGGAGCGGCTATGGCTACACCTTC. It is translated as CSPRAGSGYGYTF. The gene calls are TRBV20-1 and TRBJ1-2, with D perhaps matching TRBD1 (5 bases). The CDR3 has 13 amino acids. Germline CDR1 reads DFQATT; CDR2 reads SNEGSKA (reference sequence).

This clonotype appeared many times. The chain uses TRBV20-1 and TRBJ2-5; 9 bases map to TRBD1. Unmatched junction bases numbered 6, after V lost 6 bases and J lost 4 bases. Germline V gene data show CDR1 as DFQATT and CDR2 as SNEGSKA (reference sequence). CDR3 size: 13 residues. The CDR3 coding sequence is TGCAGTGCCGCCGGGACAGGGCGAGAGACCCAGTACTTC. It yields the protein CSAAGTGRETQYF.

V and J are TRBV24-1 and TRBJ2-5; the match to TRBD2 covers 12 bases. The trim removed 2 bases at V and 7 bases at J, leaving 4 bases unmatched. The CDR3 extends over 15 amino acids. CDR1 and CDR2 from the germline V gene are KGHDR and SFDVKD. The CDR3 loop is CATSDSLAGGLTQYF. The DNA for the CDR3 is TGTGCCACCAGTGATTCACTAGCGGGGGGTTTGACCCAGTACTTC.

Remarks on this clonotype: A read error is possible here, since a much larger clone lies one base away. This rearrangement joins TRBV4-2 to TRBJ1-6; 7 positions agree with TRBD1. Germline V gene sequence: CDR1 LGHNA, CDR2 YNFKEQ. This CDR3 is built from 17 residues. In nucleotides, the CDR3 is TGTGCCAGCAGCCAAGAAAGGAGCCGGGACAGTAATACACCCCTCCACTTT. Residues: CASSQERSRDSNTPLHF.

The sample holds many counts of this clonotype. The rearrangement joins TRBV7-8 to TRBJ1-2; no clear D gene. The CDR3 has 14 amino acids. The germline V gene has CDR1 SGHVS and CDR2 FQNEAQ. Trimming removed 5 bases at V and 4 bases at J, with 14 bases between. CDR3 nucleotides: TGTGCCAGCAGCCTTACCCCAACCAGCTATGGCTACACCTTC. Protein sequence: CASSLTPTSYGYTF.

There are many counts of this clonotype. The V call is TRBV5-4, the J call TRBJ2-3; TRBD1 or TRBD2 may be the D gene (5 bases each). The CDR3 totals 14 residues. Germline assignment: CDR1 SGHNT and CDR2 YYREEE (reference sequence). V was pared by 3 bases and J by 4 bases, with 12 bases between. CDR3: CASSWGRVADTQYF. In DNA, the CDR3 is TGTGCCAGCAGCTGGGGACGAGTGGCAGATACGCAGTATTTT.

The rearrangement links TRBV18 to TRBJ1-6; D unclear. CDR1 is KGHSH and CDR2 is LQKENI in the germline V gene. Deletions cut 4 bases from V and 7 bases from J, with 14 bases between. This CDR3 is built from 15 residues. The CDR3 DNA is TGTGCCAGCTCACTTCAAGGACCGACAAATTCACCCCTCCACTTT. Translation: CASSLQGPTNSPLHF.

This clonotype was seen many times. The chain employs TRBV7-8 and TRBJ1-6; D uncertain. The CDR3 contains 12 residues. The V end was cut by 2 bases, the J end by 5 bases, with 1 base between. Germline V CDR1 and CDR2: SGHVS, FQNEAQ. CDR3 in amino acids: CASSLNNSPLHF. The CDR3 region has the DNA TGTGCCAGCAGCTTAAATAATTCACCCCTCCACTTT.